Described below is a single T cell receptor (beta chain) sequence and its context. As yet, its antigen is unknown. The source of the sample is a study of T cell repertoires in cytomegalovirus infection. Study information: HLA-C-restricted CMV epitopes, recently identified, and well-studied HLA-B-restricted ones were used by the study. Findings and limits, study-wide: Totalled public TCR beta family frequency picked out people who carried CMV plus the relevant HLA.

Using its own MiXCR run on the reads, TCRdb lists one record per CDR3 protein. The sample records hundreds of thousands of distinct CDR3 sequences, about 33% being singletons. CDR1 MNHNY and CDR2 SVGAGI come from the germline V gene (reference sequence). The CDR3 spans 15 residues. V was cut by 4 bases and J by 4 bases, with 17 bases left in between. The sequence was collected from a human donor in good health (CMV status not recorded). Some clones in this sample may be carry-over from other donors' samples. The rearrangement links TRBV6-6 to TRBJ2-7, with D perhaps TRBD1 (6 bases). The input for sequencing was cultured CD8+ T cells from PBMCs, taken from culture after CMV antigen stimulation. Written as DNA, the CDR3 is TGTGCCAGCAGTTTTTTAACCGGGACACAGTACGAGCAGTACGTC. Amino acids: CASSFLTGTQYEQYV.